This T cell receptor beta chain derives from a study of blood T cell repertoires in COVID-19. Study context: T cells, B-cell-depleted T cells, or PBMCs provided the cDNA or gDNA that served as material.

Germline CDR1 reads MNHNY; CDR2 reads SVGAGI (reference sequence). With 7 bases clipped from V and 2 bases from J, the junction kept 6 bases outside the gene matches. The CDR3 runs 14 residues. Participants spanned ages roughly 18 to 95 years and resided in over 20 US areas. This clone came up a few times. Repertoires were generated with immunoSEQ multiplex PCR, while TCRdb's copy carries only in-frame clones and drops some. The sample has 300,000 to 500,000 clones, around 89% seen once. This rearrangement joins TRBV6-6 to TRBJ1-2; 8 nucleotides match TRBD1. The specimen was PBMCs or T cells enriched from blood (not recorded which). The TCR originated in a woman in her thirties with acute COVID-19. CDR3 DNA sequence: TGTGCCAGCACTACAGGGGGGGAGAACTATGGCTACACCTTC. This sequence encodes CASTTGGENYGYTF.